This TCR beta chain was found in a study of blood T cell repertoires in COVID-19. Study information: COVID-19 samples from acute and convalescent phases originated in the United States, Italy and Spain.

This clone has only one observation. The length of the CDR3 is 16 residues. Looked up from germline, CDR1 is SGHRS and CDR2 is YFSETQ. The trim removed 6 bases at V and 0 bases at J, leaving 7 bases unmatched. Measured with immunoSEQ multiplex PCR; TCRdb has only the in-frame clones, and not every one. The repertoire has 150,000 or so clones, 85% to 95% of them found once; the top ten carry just under 2%. Sequenced input: peripheral blood. The chain combines TRBV5-1 with TRBJ2-2; TRBD2 matches at 8 bases. This clonotype was obtained from an older woman with COVID-19, enrolled during active disease. CDR3 DNA sequence: TGCGCCAGCATGCGGGCGGGGGGCTCGAACACCGGGGAGCTGTTTTTT. As protein: CASMRAGGSNTGELFF.